The 32 T cell receptor beta chains reported below all come from one sample, sequenced in a study of persistence of HIV-infected CD4 T cells. The immunoSEQ assay was version 4, run in survey mode. TCRdb keeps only in-frame clones here, not all; method: immunoSEQ multiplex PCR. The sample contains tens of thousands of clones, roughly 75% of which appear only once. Their antigens remain unidentified. Cells were stimulated with overlapping HIV-1 Gag 15-mer peptides. CD40L/CD69 double-negative CD45RO-high memory CD4+ T cells were collected. The sequencing here drew on CD4+ T cells sorted from PBMCs after 18-hour stimulation, taken from a patient who received antiretroviral therapy. The receptors derive from an adult man with HIV who was CMV-seropositive.

The rearrangement joins TRBV20-1 to TRBJ1-2; 7 nucleotides match TRBD1. Germline trimming cut 8 bases from V and 2 bases from J; bases unmatched to any gene: 2. CDR1 is DFQATT, CDR2 SNEGSKA, per germline (reference sequence). This CDR3 region has 11 residues. The CDR3 spells CSWTGNYGYTF. The CDR3 nucleotides read TGCAGTTGGACAGGCAACTATGGCTACACCTTC.

This chain connects TRBV5-1 to TRBJ2-1, with 13 bases that match TRBD2. V lost 4 bases, J lost 7 bases, and 5 bases stayed unmatched. The germline gives CDR1 SGHRS, CDR2 YFSETQ. The CDR3 consists of 15 residues. CDR3 in DNA: TGCGCCAGCAGCCTAAGGACTAGCGGGGGAAATGAGCAGTTCTTC. Its protein is CASSLRTSGGNEQFF.

The chain combines TRBV29-1 with TRBJ1-6; TRBD1 is a possible D gene (5 bases). V shed 5 bases and J shed 0 bases, with 8 bases lying between them. This CDR3 contains 14 residues. The V gene's germline CDR1 is SQVTM and CDR2 ANQGSEA. CDR3 nucleotides: TGCAGCGTTCGACAGAGCTCCTATAATTCACCCCTCCACTTT. It codes for CSVRQSSYNSPLHF.

The chain links TRBV5-6 to TRBJ2-4; D gene uncertain. The CDR3 has 17 amino acids. V lost 1 base, J lost 0 bases, and 14 bases lay in between. The germline CDR1 and CDR2 sequences are SGHDT and YYEEEE. CDR3 DNA: TGTGCCAGCAGCTTGTTGGGCAGTACAGTAGCCAAAAACATTCAGTACTTC. It codes for CASSLLGSTVAKNIQYF.

V usage is TRBV6-5 and J usage is TRBJ2-7; D may be TRBD2 (6 bases). The V end lost 6 bases, the J end lost 5 bases, and 11 bases lay between the germline ends. This CDR3 has 12 amino acids. In germline, CDR1 is MNHEY, CDR2 SVGAGI. CDR3 region: CASRAAGNEQYF. The DNA for the CDR3 is TGTGCCAGCAGGGCCGCGGGGAACGAGCAGTACTTC.

The CDR3 reads CSVELYSGEAFF. CDR3 sequence (DNA): TGCAGCGTTGAACTTTACAGCGGTGAAGCTTTCTTT. The genes are TRBV29-1 and TRBJ1-1, with D uncertain. This CDR3 is 12 amino acids long. Between the trimmed V and J ends, which lost 2 bases and 7 bases, there was a span of 11 bases. Germline V gene sequence: CDR1 SQVTM, CDR2 ANQGSEA.

The chain has TRBV2 and TRBJ1-1; tentatively, D is TRBD1 (6 bases). In germline, CDR1 is SNHLY, CDR2 FYNNEI. V was trimmed by 6 bases and J by 3 bases, leaving 14 bases between them. The CDR3 is made up of 14 amino acids. CDR3 DNA sequence: TGTGCCAGCAGCCACCCAGGGGCGGACACTGAAGCTTTCTTT. Amino acid sequence: CASSHPGADTEAFF.

This clone was recorded once. This rearrangement joins TRBV6-6 to TRBJ2-1, with TRBD1 identical over 7 bases. V was clipped by 7 bases and J by 0 bases; unmatched bases: 9. The CDR3 is 16 residues long. In germline, CDR1 is MNHNY, CDR2 SVGAGI (reference sequence). This chain's CDR3 is CASTLDGTVSYNEQFF. CDR3 sequence (DNA): TGTGCCAGCACCCTCGACGGGACAGTCTCCTACAATGAGCAGTTCTTC.

The J gene is TRBJ1-4, the V gene TRBV7-8; 10 bases fit TRBD1. Unmatched junction bases numbered 5, after V lost 3 bases and J lost 7 bases. From germline, CDR1 is SGHVS and CDR2 FQNEAQ. The CDR3 is 15 amino acids. CDR3 bases: TGTGCCAGCAGCTTGAGGGACAGGGGATCTGAAAAACTGTTTTTT. Residues: CASSLRDRGSEKLFF.

This clone has only one observation. V usage is TRBV7-3 and J usage is TRBJ2-1, with D possibly TRBD2 on 6 matching bases. V shed 2 bases and J shed 5 bases, with 13 bases lying between them. The length of the CDR3 is 15 residues. CDR1 and CDR2 (germline): SGHTA, FQGTGA. CDR3 sequence reads: CASSLAVAGNNEQFF. CDR3 nucleotide sequence: TGTGCCAGCAGCTTAGCGGTGGCGGGGAACAATGAGCAGTTCTTC.

V gene TRBV7-9 combines with J gene TRBJ2-1, with D hard to call. Germline V gene data show CDR1 as SEHNR and CDR2 as FQNEAQ (reference sequence). This CDR3 comprises 11 residues. V was pared by 7 bases and J by 9 bases, with 10 bases between. The CDR3 spells CASTLAGEQFF. In DNA form, the CDR3 reads TGTGCCAGCACATTGGCCGGTGAGCAGTTCTTC.

CDR3 protein: CASSQAGSTDNEKLFF. The CDR3 nucleotides read TGTGCCAGCAGCCAGGCGGGAAGCACAGATAATGAAAAACTGTTTTTT. J is TRBJ1-4 and V is TRBV4-2; unclear D gene. This CDR3 is built from 16 residues. Germline V gives CDR1 LGHNA, CDR2 YNFKEQ. V was pared by 3 bases and J by 4 bases, with 15 bases between.

The rearrangement joins TRBV5-6 to TRBJ2-2, with TRBD1 identical over 8 bases. CDR3 length: 15 amino acids. The junction had 2 bases not matched to a gene; V was cut back by 3 bases and J by 1 base. Germline CDR1 is SGHDT and CDR2 is YYEEEE. The CDR3 reads CASSWGTGNTGELFF. As DNA, the CDR3 is TGTGCCAGCAGCTGGGGGACAGGGAACACCGGGGAGCTGTTTTTT.

The chain has TRBV3-1 (or the pseudogene TRBV3-2) and TRBJ1-6, with a tentative D call TRBD1 (5 bases). The CDR3 contains 11 residues. V was clipped by 4 bases and J by 14 bases, with 9 bases between them. Germline CDR1 LGHDT, CDR2 YNNKEL (reference sequence). CDR3 loop: CASSRGGALHF. DNA of the CDR3: TGTGCCAGCAGCCGTGGGGGAGCCCTCCACTTT.

A single count supports this clone. The chain links TRBV27 to TRBJ2-3; 9 bases fit TRBD1. The CDR3 is 14 residues long. Per germline, CDR1 MNHEY and CDR2 SMNVEV (reference sequence). The V segment lost 10 bases and the J segment 2 bases; nucleotides outside the gene matches: 7. This CDR3 reads CATTGGQNTDTQYF. The CDR3 bases are TGTGCCACTACAGGGGGCCAGAACACAGATACGCAGTATTTT.

V is TRBV7-3 and J is TRBJ2-2; unclear D gene. The CDR3 length is 12 residues. The germline CDR1 and CDR2 sequences are SGHTA and FQGTGA. The V and J ends lost 2 bases and 4 bases respectively, with 2 bases between them. The CDR3 region is CASSLGTGELFF. In DNA form, the CDR3 reads TGTGCCAGCAGCTTAGGCACCGGGGAGCTGTTTTTT.

This chain uses TRBV3-1 (or the pseudogene TRBV3-2) with TRBJ2-2, with D tentatively TRBD1 (6 bases). Germline assignment: CDR1 LGHDT and CDR2 YNNKEL (reference sequence). Trimming took 1 base from V and 1 from J, leaving 10 bases between them. The CDR3 sequence is 16 residues long. In DNA form, the CDR3 reads TGTGCCAGCAGCCAAGTTATGGGACAGAACACCGGGGAGCTGTTTTTT. It is translated as CASSQVMGQNTGELFF.

The J gene is TRBJ2-1, the V gene TRBV6-1; 7 nucleotides match TRBD1. The ends lost 1 base at V and 5 bases at J; junction bases unmatched: 5. Germline-derived CDR1 and CDR2 are MNHNS and SASEGT. The CDR3 is 15 amino acids. CDR3 coding DNA: TGTGCCAGCAGTGAAGACAGGGGAAGCAACAATGAGCAGTTCTTC. As protein: CASSEDRGSNNEQFF.

The CDR3 region is CASSLEAHRSGTQYF. For the CDR3, the DNA is TGTGCCAGCAGTTTAGAAGCCCACCGGTCGGGTACGCAGTATTTT. V usage is TRBV27 and J usage is TRBJ2-3; no definite D call. V gave up 2 bases and J gave up 8 bases, with 17 bases separating them. The germline CDR1 and CDR2 sequences are MNHEY and SMNVEV (reference sequence). The length of the CDR3 is 15 residues.

V is TRBV14 and J is TRBJ2-2, with unresolved D. Trimming took off 0 bases at V and 8 bases at J, with 7 bases between the two ends. This CDR3 comprises 13 residues. Germline V gives CDR1 SGHDN, CDR2 FVKESK. The CDR3, as DNA: TGTGCCAGCAGCCAAGATAACCGAGGGGAGCTGTTTTTT. Its protein is CASSQDNRGELFF. Full variable domain (outside the CDR3, taken from reference TRBV14 and TRBJ2-2): EAGVTQFPSHSVIEKGQTVTLRCDPISGHDNLYWYRRVMGKEIKFLLHFVKESKQDESGMPNNRFLAERTGGTYSTLKVQPAELEDSGVYFCASSQDNRGELFFGEGSRLTVL.

The chain is built from TRBV29-1 and TRBJ1-1, with 7 bases fitting TRBD1. CDR3 length: 15 amino acids. The germline V gene has CDR1 SQVTM and CDR2 ANQGSEA. Unmatched junction bases numbered 10, after V lost 5 bases and J lost 1 base. The chain's CDR3 is CSVPRGQGGNTEAFF. CDR3 coding DNA: TGCAGCGTTCCTAGGGGTCAGGGGGGGAACACTGAAGCTTTCTTT.

The chain employs TRBV24-1 and TRBJ2-5; 7 bases line up with TRBD1. Looked up from germline, CDR1 is KGHDR and CDR2 is SFDVKD. This CDR3 is 13 amino acids long. The J segment lost 5 bases and the V segment lost 6 bases, leaving 5 bases of the junction unmatched. The CDR3 reads CATSRQGSETQYF. The CDR3 DNA is TGTGCCACCAGTAGACAGGGCTCGGAGACCCAGTACTTC.

Only one count was recorded for this clone. The genes are TRBV18 and TRBJ1-1; TRBD1 is a possible D gene (6 bases). The germline CDR1 and CDR2 sequences are KGHSH and LQKENI. Trimming removed 6 bases from V and 1 base from J, with 9 bases in between. This CDR3 is built from 13 residues. The CDR3 coding sequence is TGTGCCAGCTCGTCGGGACAGAACACTGAAGCTTTCTTT. It translates to CASSSGQNTEAFF.

DNA of the CDR3: TGTGCCAGCAGCCAGCGGAGGGGAAGGACAGATACGCAGTATTTT. Translating gives CASSQRRGRTDTQYF. The rearrangement links TRBV3-1 (or the pseudogene TRBV3-2) to TRBJ2-3; TRBD2 might be the D (6 bases). V gave up 3 bases and J gave up 3 bases, with 13 bases separating them. The CDR3 is 15 amino acids. CDR1 is LGHDT, CDR2 YNNKEL, per germline (reference sequence).

The genes are TRBV6-5 and TRBJ1-1, with D uncertain. The CDR3 extends over 13 amino acids. V lost 5 bases and J 0 bases, leaving 7 bases between the germline ends. Germline-derived CDR1 and CDR2 are MNHEY and SVGAGI. Here the CDR3 reads CASSRPMNTEAFF. CDR3 nucleotides: TGTGCCAGCAGTCGACCCATGAACACTGAAGCTTTCTTT.

This chain uses TRBV6-5 with TRBJ1-4; 8 positions match TRBD1. Unmatched junction bases numbered 6, after V lost 9 bases and J lost 6 bases. Germline CDR1 reads MNHEY; CDR2 reads SVGAGI. The CDR3 sequence is 13 residues long. The CDR3 region is CARGTGLYEKLFF. The CDR3, as DNA: TGTGCCAGGGGGACAGGCCTTTATGAAAAACTGTTTTTT.

The gene calls are TRBV15 and TRBJ2-1; perhaps D is TRBD1 or TRBD2 (6 bases each). The germline V and J ends were trimmed by 1 base and 3 bases, with 10 bases remaining between them. In germline, CDR1 is LNHNV, CDR2 YYDKDF (reference sequence). The CDR3 runs to 15 residues. This chain's CDR3 is CATSRGGASYNEQFF. Here the CDR3 DNA reads TGTGCCACCAGCAGAGGGGGGGCTAGCTACAATGAGCAGTTCTTC.

The rearrangement links TRBV2 to TRBJ1-1; perhaps TRBD1 as D (6 bases). The CDR3 loop spans 15 amino acids. The germline V gene has CDR1 SNHLY and CDR2 FYNNEI. With 2 bases removed from V and 0 bases from J, the gap between germline ends came to 10 bases. The CDR3 is CASSEIRGVNTEAFF. The CDR3 nucleotides are TGTGCCAGCAGTGAAATAAGGGGGGTGAACACTGAAGCTTTCTTT.

The J gene is TRBJ1-6, the V gene TRBV5-1; D is possibly TRBD1 (6 bases). This CDR3 region has 16 residues. The germline V gene encodes CDR1 SGHRS and CDR2 YFSETQ. Trimming removed 4 bases at V and 1 base at J, with 12 bases between. The chain's CDR3 is CASSPRGTSYNSPLHF. The DNA of the CDR3 is TGCGCCAGCAGCCCCAGGGGTACTTCCTATAATTCACCCCTCCACTTT. Drawing the rest from reference TRBV5-1 and TRBJ1-6, the complete variable domain is KAGVTQTPRYLIKTRGQQVTLSCSPISGHRSVSWYQQTPGQGLQFLFEYFSETQRNKGNFPGRFSGRQFSNSRSEMNVSTLELGDSALYLCASSPRGTSYNSPLHFGNGTRLTVT.

The CDR3 DNA reads as TGCGCCAGCAGCTTGGACCCAGATGCTGCAACTAATGAAAAACTGTTTTTT. It codes for CASSLDPDAATNEKLFF. This sequence joins TRBV5-1 and TRBJ1-4; D call uncertain. V lost 0 bases and J lost 0, with 12 bases in between. Germline V gene data show CDR1 as SGHRS and CDR2 as YFSETQ. The CDR3 runs 17 residues.

This sequence joins TRBV3-1 (or the pseudogene TRBV3-2) and TRBJ1-6; 7 bases are a match to TRBD1. Germline CDR1 is LGHDT and CDR2 is YNNKEL (reference sequence). J was trimmed by 2 bases and V by 4 bases; bases with no gene match: 2. The CDR3 loop spans 15 amino acids. The DNA of the CDR3 is TGTGCCAGCAGCCTCGGGACAGCCTATAATTCACCCCTCCACTTT. Translation: CASSLGTAYNSPLHF.

This chain joins TRBV7-9 and TRBJ2-6; D possibly uses TRBD1 or TRBD2 (6 bases each). Germline-derived CDR1 and CDR2 are SEHNR and FQNEAQ (reference sequence). There are 15 residues in the CDR3. The CDR3 is CAGGGPLSGANVLTF. In DNA form, the CDR3 reads TGTGCGGGGGGCGGGCCCCTCTCTGGGGCCAACGTCCTGACTTTC.